The 27 T cell receptor beta chains below come from one sample, sequenced in a study of T cell changes during pregnancy in multiple sclerosis (dated by TCRdb to about 2019). Library preparation employed the immunoSEQ multiplex PCR assay. TCRdb mirrors the immuneACCESS table, restricted to in-frame sequences. Some clones are absent from its copies; in checked studies, under half trace to an unresolved V gene, and the reason for the others is unknown. The table for this sample lists around 77,000 clones; around nine tenths of them were counted only once. Of the sample, approximately 1.1% is held by the ten largest clones. The input for sequencing was peripheral blood, taken in the third trimester of pregnancy. The source of these receptors is a female donor with multiple sclerosis, enrolled in a pregnancy study.

The chain uses TRBV10-3 and TRBJ2-3, with 12 bases aligning to TRBD2. The V and J ends lost 0 bases and 3 bases, in that order; junction bases with no gene match: 4. Germline V lookup: CDR1 ENHRY, CDR2 SYGVKD. The CDR3 totals 17 residues. CDR3 residues: CAISESATSGRTDTQYF. CDR3 nucleotides: TGTGCCATCAGTGAGTCGGCTACTAGCGGGAGGACAGATACGCAGTATTTT.

The genes are TRBV9 and TRBJ2-1, with 9 bases aligning to TRBD2. CDR1 SGDLS and CDR2 YYNGEE come from the germline V gene. The CDR3 length is 19 residues. Trimming cost V 0 bases and J 4 bases; bases outside gene matches: 14. CDR3 sequence reads: CASSVASLLAGSRYNEQFF. Here the CDR3 DNA reads TGTGCCAGCAGCGTAGCCTCGCTGCTAGCGGGGTCGAGATACAATGAGCAGTTCTTC.

V usage is TRBV6-5 and J usage is TRBJ2-7; maybe TRBD1 (6 bases). The V end lost 0 bases, the J end lost 2 bases, and 11 bases lay between the germline ends. This CDR3 comprises 15 residues. In germline, CDR1 is MNHEY, CDR2 SVGAGI. CDR3 loop: CASSYSSGGTYEQYF. The CDR3 DNA is TGTGCCAGCAGTTACTCGAGTGGGGGCACCTACGAGCAGTACTTC.

J is TRBJ1-2 and V is TRBV27, with 10 bases identical to TRBD1. Germline V CDR1 and CDR2: MNHEY, SMNVEV (reference sequence). The CDR3 totals 14 residues. Unmatched junction bases numbered 9, after V lost 6 bases and J lost 8 bases. The CDR3 DNA is TGTGCCAGCAGAAAGACAGGGGGCGAAGGGGGCTACACCTTC. The encoded protein is CASRKTGGEGGYTF.

This clone was seen only a few times. This rearrangement joins TRBV6-1 to TRBJ1-2, with 10 bases that match TRBD1. Germline CDR1 is MNHNS and CDR2 is SASEGT. The J segment lost 3 bases and the V segment lost 8 bases, leaving 6 bases of the junction unmatched. The CDR3 has 14 amino acids. The DNA of the CDR3 is TGTGCCAGCGTTAAGACAGGGGGCCACTATGGCTACACCTTC. Translation: CASVKTGGHYGYTF.

The chain recombines TRBV30 with TRBJ2-5; D remains unclear. Germline lookup yields CDR1 GTSNPN and CDR2 SVGIG (reference sequence). The CDR3 runs to 14 residues. Deletions cut 0 bases from V and 4 bases from J, with 12 bases between. CDR3 DNA sequence: TGTGCCTGGAGTGTACAAGTGGTTGGAGAGACCCAGTACTTC. This encodes CAWSVQVVGETQYF.

The gene calls are TRBV28 and TRBJ1-1, with D uncertain. With 5 bases removed from V and 1 base from J, the gap between germline ends came to 17 bases. This CDR3 region has 16 residues. Looked up from germline, CDR1 is MDHEN and CDR2 is SYDVKM. The CDR3 DNA follows: TGTGCCAGCAGTCACGTTTTGAGGGTACCGAACACTGAAGCTTTCTTT. It encodes CASSHVLRVPNTEAFF.

V gene TRBV29-1 combines with J gene TRBJ1-5; no clear D. Germline V CDR1 and CDR2: SQVTM, ANQGSEA. Deletions cut 5 bases from V and 3 bases from J, with 14 bases between. The CDR3 consists of 14 residues. The CDR3 spells CSVTIDTTNQPQHF. As DNA, the CDR3 is TGCAGCGTTACCATCGACACGACCAATCAGCCCCAGCATTTT.

The chain is built from TRBV5-1 and TRBJ1-2, with unresolved D. Germline V gene data show CDR1 as SGHRS and CDR2 as YFSETQ. V was cut by 4 bases and J by 3 bases, with 22 bases left in between. The CDR3 covers 17 residues. CDR3: CASSRAGSLKADYGYTF. As DNA, the CDR3 is TGCGCCAGCAGCCGTGCCGGGAGCTTAAAAGCTGACTATGGCTACACCTTC.

The genes are TRBV28 and TRBJ1-1, with D possibly matching TRBD1 (6 bases). Trimming pared 3 bases from V and 1 base from J, leaving 12 bases between. Germline V lookup: CDR1 MDHEN, CDR2 SYDVKM. CDR3 length: 15 residues. CDR3 sequence: CASSFPPGQNTEAFF. CDR3 bases: TGTGCCAGCAGTTTCCCCCCGGGACAGAACACTGAAGCTTTCTTT.

The chain employs TRBV7-9 and TRBJ1-2; perhaps TRBD1 as D (6 bases). Germline V lookup: CDR1 SEHNR, CDR2 FQNEAQ (reference sequence). Between the trimmed V and J ends, which lost 2 bases and 1 base, there was a span of 11 bases. This CDR3 spans 15 amino acids. The DNA of the CDR3 is TGTGCCAGCAGCTTACGGGCAGGGGATAACTATGGCTACACCTTC. It specifies CASSLRAGDNYGYTF. The full variable domain, in which reference TRBV7-9 and TRBJ1-2 provide the parts outside the CDR3, is DTGVSQNPRHKITKRGQNVTFRCDPISEHNRLYWYRQTLGQGPEFLTYFQNEAQLEKSRLLSDRFSAERPKGSFSTLEIQRTEQGDSAMYLCASSLRAGDNYGYTFGSGTRLTVV.

The gene calls are TRBV2 and TRBJ2-7; the D gene is possibly TRBD2 (5 bases). The V gene's germline CDR1 is SNHLY and CDR2 FYNNEI. The CDR3 is made up of 14 amino acids. The germline V and J ends were trimmed by 1 base and 2 bases, with 9 bases remaining between them. The CDR3 loop is CASSEGGAAYEQYF. CDR3 in DNA: TGTGCCAGCAGTGAAGGGGGAGCGGCCTACGAGCAGTACTTC.

The V and J genes are TRBV7-2 and TRBJ1-1; D is ambiguous. Trimming shortened V by 3 bases and J by 7 bases, and 12 bases separated the two germline ends. The CDR3 runs to 13 residues. Germline V gives CDR1 SGHTA, CDR2 FQGNSA. CDR3 in amino acids: CASSFYRGLEAFF. In nucleotides, the CDR3 is TGTGCCAGCAGCTTTTACCGAGGTCTTGAAGCTTTCTTT.

The rearrangement uses TRBV2 and TRBJ2-7, with 9 bases that match TRBD2. Germline CDR1 SNHLY, CDR2 FYNNEI. The V segment lost 5 bases and the J segment 5 bases; nucleotides outside the gene matches: 10. This CDR3 is built from 15 residues. CDR3 DNA sequence: TGTGCCAGCAGTAAACTTCTTGCGGGAGGGGACGAGCAGTACTTC. Its translation is CASSKLLAGGDEQYF.

The J gene is TRBJ2-5, the V gene TRBV5-1, with D hard to call. The length of the CDR3 is 13 residues. Per germline, CDR1 SGHRS and CDR2 YFSETQ. Deletions cut 2 bases from V and 0 bases from J, with 5 bases between. For the CDR3, the DNA is TGCGCCAGCAGCTTCTCGTACCAAGAGACCCAGTACTTC. Translated, it gives CASSFSYQETQYF.

The CDR3 region is CASSIDIGNQPQHF. Written as DNA, the CDR3 is TGTGCCAGTAGTATAGATATAGGCAATCAGCCCCAGCATTTT. The J gene is TRBJ1-5, the V gene TRBV19; D remains ambiguous. Between the trimmed V and J ends, which lost 0 bases and 2 bases, there was a span of 5 bases. The CDR3 covers 14 residues. The germline gives CDR1 LNHDA, CDR2 SQIVND (reference sequence).

The chain joins TRBV10-1 to TRBJ2-5; D is perhaps TRBD2 (5 bases). CDR1 WNHNN and CDR2 SYGVQD come from the germline V gene (reference sequence). CDR3 size: 15 residues. Trimming removed 2 bases at V and 1 base at J, with 11 bases between. This CDR3 is CASSERSSFQETQYF. CDR3 nucleotides: TGCGCCAGCAGTGAGCGGTCTAGCTTCCAAGAGACCCAGTACTTC.

The rearrangement links TRBV6-6 to TRBJ2-7; no definite D call. Germline V gives CDR1 MNHNY, CDR2 SVGAGI (reference sequence). This CDR3 is built from 14 residues. The V end was cut by 0 bases, the J end by 4 bases, with 10 bases between. The CDR3 nucleotides read TGTGCCAGCAGTTACTCGGCAGGTAGATACGAGCAGTACTTC. Translating gives CASSYSAGRYEQYF.

The chain recombines TRBV6-1 with TRBJ2-4, with 7 nucleotides matching TRBD1. The CDR3 has 15 residues. V shed 6 bases, J shed 4 bases, and the junction held 9 bases outside the gene matches. Germline V gene sequence: CDR1 MNHNS, CDR2 SASEGT. CDR3: CASRPAGTEKNIQYF. CDR3 nucleotides: TGTGCCAGCAGGCCGGCAGGGACAGAGAAAAACATTCAGTACTTC.

The chain couples TRBV14 to TRBJ1-4, with D possibly matching TRBD1 (6 bases). This CDR3 contains 16 residues. Germline CDR1 and CDR2: SGHDN and FVKESK. V lost 0 bases to trimming and J lost 4 bases, with 12 bases between them. This CDR3 is CASSQETGLLNEKLFF. The CDR3 DNA reads TGTGCCAGCAGCCAAGAAACAGGGCTACTTAATGAAAAACTGTTTTTT.

There are a few counts of this clone. V and J are TRBV6-5 and TRBJ1-1; D may be TRBD1 (5 bases). The CDR3 sequence is 14 residues long. CDR1 is MNHEY and CDR2 is SVGAGI in the germline V gene. V shed 0 bases and J shed 6 bases, with 11 bases lying between them. Here the CDR3 DNA reads TGTGCCAGCAGTTACTCGAGAAGGGGCGCTGAAGCTTTCTTT. Amino acids: CASSYSRRGAEAFF.

This clone was detected once. In nucleotides, the CDR3 is TGTGCCAGCAGCTTAGAGCCCGGGTACGAGCAGTACTTC. Protein sequence: CASSLEPGYEQYF. The genes are TRBV7-7 and TRBJ2-7; unclear D gene. CDR1 and CDR2 from the germline V gene are SSHAT and FNYEAQ (reference sequence). Trimming stripped 1 base from V and 4 bases from J, with 8 bases between. This CDR3 has 13 residues.

The chain joins TRBV11-2 to TRBJ2-1; D uncertain. The CDR3 is made up of 17 amino acids. Germline V gives CDR1 SGHAT, CDR2 FQNNGV. V lost 1 base, J lost 0 bases, and 13 bases lay in between. Here the CDR3 reads CASSLAPKVSSYNEQFF. The CDR3, as DNA: TGTGCCAGCAGCTTAGCCCCGAAAGTGAGCTCCTACAATGAGCAGTTCTTC.

The J gene is TRBJ1-5, the V gene TRBV19; maybe TRBD1 (5 bases). The length of the CDR3 is 15 residues. Germline CDR1 LNHDA, CDR2 SQIVND (reference sequence). With 8 bases removed from V and 5 bases from J, the gap between germline ends came to 19 bases. The CDR3 here is CASGAWRRVHQPQHF. CDR3 DNA: TGTGCCAGTGGGGCCTGGCGTCGAGTACATCAGCCCCAGCATTTT.

This chain uses TRBV29-1 with TRBJ2-5, with TRBD2 matching over 8 bases. V gave up 7 bases and J gave up 5 bases; unmatched junction bases: 3. Germline CDR1 and CDR2: SQVTM and ANQGSEA. This CDR3 comprises 11 residues. The CDR3: CSAGGAETQYF. The CDR3 region has the DNA TGCAGCGCCGGGGGGGCGGAGACCCAGTACTTC.

V is TRBV18 and J is TRBJ1-2; D is perhaps TRBD1 (6 bases). This CDR3 comprises 15 residues. CDR1 is KGHSH, CDR2 LQKENI, per germline. V was clipped by 3 bases and J by 4 bases, with 15 bases between them. In DNA, the CDR3 is TGTGCCAGCTCACCGGGGCAGGGGACGCCCTATGGCTACACCTTC. This gives the protein CASSPGQGTPYGYTF.

The chain carries TRBV9 and TRBJ2-3; 12 nucleotides align to TRBD2. This CDR3 is built from 15 residues. The V gene's germline CDR1 is SGDLS and CDR2 YYNGEE. V dropped 3 bases and J dropped 4; count of bases not matched to a gene: 3. CDR3 sequence: CASSALAGGADTQYF. CDR3 DNA sequence: TGTGCCAGCAGCGCCCTAGCGGGAGGGGCAGATACGCAGTATTTT.